This is a list of T cell receptor beta chains from one sample in a study of CD8 T cells in ankylosing spondylitis. In TCRdb, the 5' RACE reads were re-called with MiXCR into one record per CDR3 protein. Of about 360,000 distinct CDR3 sequences listed, 20% are singletons. The sequenced sample consisted of blood, either unsorted or a sorted T cell fraction (not recorded which). These receptors all stem from a male donor with ankylosing spondylitis or in good health (not recorded which). Each CDR3 is given with its conserved first and last residue. A D gene is named only where the DNA matches it firmly. Clone size is stated in some rows and not others, as once, few, many or a class when expanded.

clone_size | j_call | d_call | v_call | cdr3_aa | cdr3_nt
few | TRBJ1-2 | NA | TRBV29-1 | CSVEMVREGHYGYTF | TGCAGCGTTGAAATGGTCCGGGAGGGTCACTATGGCTACACCTTC
few | TRBJ2-3 | TRBD2 | TRBV29-1 | CSVSGGASDTQYF | TGCAGCGTGAGCGGGGGGGCATCAGATACGCAGTATTTT
NA | TRBJ2-7 | NA | TRBV12-3/TRBV12-4 | CASSLMGLGGSEQYF | TGTGCCAGCAGTTTGATGGGTTTGGGGGGCAGCGAGCAGTACTTC
NA | TRBJ2-7 | TRBD1 | TRBV3-1 | CASSQDVGTGYEQYF | TGTGCCAGCAGCCAAGATGTGGGGACAGGGTACGAGCAGTACTTC
few | TRBJ2-5 | NA | TRBV12-3/TRBV12-4 | CASSFRAGETQYF | TGTGCCAGCAGTTTTCGGGCCGGAGAGACCCAGTACTTC
NA | TRBJ2-1 | NA | TRBV15 | CATSREIGQAGDEQFF | TGTGCCACCAGCAGAGAAATAGGGCAGGCGGGCGATGAGCAGTTCTTC
NA | TRBJ1-1 | NA | TRBV10-3 | CAISESRGSGNTEAFF | TGTGCCATCAGTGAGTCGAGAGGTTCGGGGAACACTGAAGCTTTCTTT
NA | TRBJ2-7 | TRBD1 | TRBV11-2 | CASSQIRRDRDAEQYF | TGTGCCAGCAGCCAAATCCGCCGGGACAGGGATGCGGAGCAGTACTTC
few | TRBJ2-5 | NA | TRBV12-3/TRBV12-4 | CASSPRPSGQETQYF | TGTGCCAGCAGTCCAAGGCCCTCCGGGCAAGAGACCCAGTACTTC
few | TRBJ2-5 | NA | TRBV3-1 | CASSQEWEGQQTQYF | TGTGCCAGCAGCCAAGAGTGGGAAGGGCAGCAGACCCAGTACTTC
NA | TRBJ2-3 | NA | TRBV20-1 | CSAIRPSTLQPPDTQYF | TGCAGTGCTATCCGCCCCTCGACGTTACAGCCCCCAGATACGCAGTATTTT